These T cell receptor beta chains were read from a single sample in a study of blood T cells in healthy people across ages. TCRdb re-derived calls from the 5' RACE reads in MiXCR, one entry per CDR3 protein. In the table there are 1.5 million to 2 million distinct CDR3 sequences, just under 50% of which are singletons. The sample consisted of blood. The receptor source for this set is a woman in her 40s in good health. CDR3s leave out the opening cysteine and the closing phenylalanine or tryptophan. The order of the fields is J gene, V gene, CDR3 protein.

TRBJ2-7,TRBV11-2,ASTRTGLPEQY
.,TRBV5-1,ASSSETPRRETQY
TRBJ2-5,TRBV5-1,ASSLGRGWPQETQY
TRBJ2-7,TRBV20-1,SARVRTALVPYEQY
TRBJ2-5,TRBV5-6,AATRGSGETQY
TRBJ2-7,TRBV4-2,ASSQAVGLAPSYEQY
TRBJ2-1,TRBV25-1,ASSAGLAGARGGNEQF
TRBJ2-7,TRBV6-2/TRBV6-3,ASSPGENEQY
TRBJ2-2,TRBV28,ASSLRGVPGTGELF
TRBJ2-4,TRBV7-2,ASSSSGGLAKNIQY
TRBJ2-5,TRBV11-2,ASSPDRVSKETQY
TRBJ2-1,TRBV21-1,ASHRSSYNEQF
TRBJ2-7,TRBV9,ASSEPRDDSYNEQY
TRBJ1-1,TRBV7-3,ASSLRGQGTRPDMSTEAF
TRBJ2-1,TRBV24-1,ATSGQGIVAEQF
TRBJ2-5,TRBV28,ASSWNRDLGETQY
TRBJ1-6,TRBV20-1,SAAGLPAEISPLH
TRBJ1-5,TRBV28,ASSPSHGGNQPQH
TRBJ2-3,TRBV12-3/TRBV12-4,ASSLSSGALYSTDTQY
TRBJ2-1,TRBV4-1,ASSRPEIANEQF
TRBJ2-6,TRBV4-2,ASSRTASGANVLT
TRBJ1-2,TRBV20-1,SAQLRDLGYGYT
.,TRBV9,ASSVGGARDEQY
TRBJ1-2,TRBV28,ASRTYTSLSGYT
TRBJ2-7,TRBV20-1,SAKDRVVYEQY
TRBJ2-1,TRBV25-1,ASSEYLAGYNEQF
TRBJ2-7,TRBV6-2/TRBV6-3,ASSYRFESDTRGGPSYEQY
TRBJ1-1,TRBV7-6,ASSTDRGGEAF
TRBJ1-2,TRBV6-5,ASRGTGGRGYGYT
TRBJ2-3,TRBV20-1,SAPQGGSTDTQY
TRBJ2-1,TRBV15,ATSRDLGLSNEQF
TRBJ2-3,TRBV10-3,AISLGQGTDTQY
TRBJ2-3,TRBV24-1,ATSQAGTAPTDTQY
TRBJ2-5,TRBV7-6,ASSPLGASGGAHEQY
TRBJ2-7,TRBV2,ASSENIGGSEQY
TRBJ1-2,TRBV6-5,ASSKAGGDYGYT
TRBJ2-1,TRBV6-1,ASKERGTRYNEQF
TRBJ2-1,TRBV7-2,ASSESVGISYNEQF
TRBJ1-2,TRBV18,ASSPGTDQHGYT
TRBJ1-5,TRBV20-1,SARLSGGLGNQPQH
TRBJ1-2,TRBV3-1,ASSQVGGHNYGYT
TRBJ1-1,TRBV29-1,SVARTQGLTEAF